This TCR beta chain appears in the sequencing data of a study of cytomegalovirus exposure and HLA in healthy donors. Study findings and constraints: 87-base-pair reads could not separate some V segments, including TRBV6-2 and TRBV6-3. Using a false discovery rate of 0.05, a later analysis showed that approximately 16,000 TCR beta sequences were associated with HLA alleles. Later analysis reportedly placed an Asian-associated ancestry cluster below the roughly 600-donor mean in N-insertions.

The PCR employed 60 Vbeta primers together with 13 Jbeta primers. Here immunoSEQ multiplex PCR was the method, and the copy in TCRdb shows in-frame clones only, minus some. The table has under 35,000 clones, around two thirds seen once. This clone was seen more than once but under ten times. Its antigen remains unidentified. It was healthy bone marrow donors who served as donors. Per germline, CDR1 SGHTS and CDR2 YDEGEE. This CDR3 comprises 15 residues. With 4 bases clipped from V and 2 bases from J, the junction kept 8 bases outside the gene matches. Specimen: PBMCs. The chain carries TRBV5-8 and TRBJ1-1; 7 bases are shared with TRBD1. The receptor was derived from a man aged 50 to 59 in good health and CMV-seropositive. The DNA of the CDR3 is TGTGCCAGCAGCCAAGGGACAGCTCACAACACTGAAGCTTTCTTT. Translating it yields CASSQGTAHNTEAFF.